The TCR beta chain under discussion was sequenced for a study of CXCR3-negative and CXCR3-positive naive CD8 T cells. General study results and limits: The study found more hydrophobic TRB CDR3s in CXCR3-positive naive cells than in CXCR3-negative naive cells.

5' RACE that incorporated UMI labels was used to prepare the TRB cDNA libraries. TCRdb reprocessed the 5' RACE reads and stores each CDR3 protein as one record, lacking DNA. The sample features 150,000 or so distinct CDR3 sequences, with 0.25% to 0.3% in its top ten. As for this clonotype: The antigen is not known.

The receptor comes from a human donor in good health. Some clones in this sample may be carry-over from other donors' samples. The source material was naive CXCR3+ CD8+ T cells from blood. Subset reported: CD45RO-CCR7+CD27+CD95- naive CD8+ T cells expressing CXCR3 (TNR3+).

The CDR3 is CSVSDGGILETQYF. The gene calls are TRBV29-1 and TRBJ2-5; with no DNA, the TCRdb D assignment of TRBD1 cannot be verified. Per germline, CDR1 SQVTM and CDR2 ANQGSEA. The CDR3 consists of 14 residues.